The 7 T cell receptor beta chains in this list originate from one sample, sequenced in a study of blood T cell repertoires in COVID-19. Sequencing used immunoSEQ multiplex PCR; TCRdb keeps in-frame clones, though not all of them. The data hold 150,000 to 200,000 clones, with more than 70% observed a single time. The specimen sequenced was peripheral blood. These receptors originate from a woman under 40 with acute or convalescent COVID-19.

The chain employs TRBV7-6 and TRBJ2-5; D is possibly TRBD1 (6 bases). Germline V lookup: CDR1 SGHVS, CDR2 FNYEAQ. V was clipped by 3 bases and J by 5 bases, with 19 bases between them. The CDR3 is 16 residues long. CDR3 in amino acids: CASSFPGTPPEETQYF. The CDR3, as DNA: TGTGCCAGCAGCTTCCCCGGGACACCCCCTGAGGAGACCCAGTACTTC.

This sequence joins TRBV28 and TRBJ2-7, with D perhaps TRBD1 (6 bases). V dropped 5 bases and J dropped 13 bases, with 18 bases sitting between them. The CDR3 is made up of 12 amino acids. CDR1 MDHEN and CDR2 SYDVKM come from the germline V gene. Here the CDR3 DNA reads TGTGCCAGCAGTACTACCCAGGACAGCACTTACTTC. Protein product: CASSTTQDSTYF.

This chain links TRBV11-3 with TRBJ2-1; 8 bases agree with TRBD1. J lost 7 bases, V lost 8 bases, and 10 bases had no gene match. This CDR3 is 14 amino acids long. Per germline, CDR1 SGHNT and CDR2 YENEEA. In DNA form, the CDR3 reads TGTGCCAGCTCGGAAACGGGACAGGTAAATGAGCAGTTCTTC. Its protein is CASSETGQVNEQFF. The full variable domain, its missing parts supplied by reference TRBV11-3 and TRBJ2-1, is EAGVVQSPRYKIIEKKQPVAFWCNPISGHNTLYWYLQNLGQGPELLIRYENEEAVDDSQLPKDRFSAERLKGVDSTLKIQPAELGDSAVYLCASSETGQVNEQFFGPGTRLTVL.

The CDR3 region is CASSIAGGTGSYEQYF. CDR3 bases: TGTGCCAGTAGTATAGCTGGCGGGACAGGCTCCTACGAGCAGTACTTC. The chain combines TRBV19 with TRBJ2-7, with TRBD1 matching over 8 bases. Trimming removed 1 base from V and 0 bases from J; junction bases left unmatched: 5. Per germline, CDR1 LNHDA and CDR2 SQIVND (reference sequence). The CDR3 runs 16 residues. Supplemented by reference TRBV19 and TRBJ2-7, the full variable domain reads DGGITQSPKYLFRKEGQNVTLSCEQNLNHDAMYWYRQDPGQGLRLIYYSQIVNDFQKGDIAEGYSVSREKKESFPLTVTSAQKNPTAFYLCASSIAGGTGSYEQYFGPGTRLTVT.

V gene TRBV11-1 combines with J gene TRBJ2-1; TRBD2 agrees at 7 bases. J was trimmed by 4 bases and V by 5 bases; bases with no gene match: 5. Germline V gene data show CDR1 as SGHAT and CDR2 as FQDESV (reference sequence). The length of the CDR3 is 14 residues. The CDR3 bases are TGTGCCAGCAGCCCTCCGGGACTATACAATGAGCAGTTCTTC. Translation: CASSPPGLYNEQFF.

This clone was seen only once. V usage is TRBV5-4 and J usage is TRBJ2-3; 8 bases map to TRBD2. CDR1 and CDR2 from the germline V gene are SGHNT and YYREEE (reference sequence). With V trimmed by 4 bases and J by 4 bases, 8 bases remained unmatched. This CDR3 has 15 amino acids. The CDR3 loop reads CASSPGGALADTQYF. Written as DNA, the CDR3 is TGTGCCAGCAGCCCCGGGGGGGCCCTGGCAGATACGCAGTATTTT.

Regarding this clone: Distinct nucleotide sequences in the sample also encode this CDR3. J is TRBJ2-3 and V is TRBV4-1, with TRBD1 as a possible D gene (5 bases). The ends were cut back, 3 bases at V and 4 bases at J, with 5 bases in the middle. Germline-derived CDR1 and CDR2 are MGHRA and YSYEKL. The CDR3 has 12 residues. The CDR3 nucleotides are TGCGCCAGCAGCCAGGGGCCAGATACGCAGTATTTT. This gives the protein CASSQGPDTQYF.